A single sample is the source of the 17 T cell receptor beta chains below, sequenced in a study of T cells after yellow fever vaccination. TCRdb reanalysed the 5' RACE reads using MiXCR and keeps one entry per CDR3 protein. Here the sample spans 150,000 to 200,000 distinct CDR3 sequences, 11% being singletons. The material was CD8+ T cells sorted from PBMCs, obtained 15 days after the yellow fever booster vaccination. The receptors originated from a man between 18 and 29 years old who received the YFV17D yellow fever vaccine.

This clonotype was detected a few times. CDR3 sequence (DNA): TGTGCCAGCAGTTATAGGGGAGCCATGAATGAGCAGTTCTTC. It yields the protein CASSYRGAMNEQFF. V gene TRBV12-3 or TRBV12-4 combines with J gene TRBJ2-1; D may be TRBD1 or TRBD2 (5 bases each). The V end was cut by 4 bases, the J end by 7 bases, with 14 bases between. The CDR3 totals 14 residues.

This clonotype was seen at least ten times. The genes are TRBV7-2 and TRBJ2-3, with 13 bases identical to TRBD2. The germline V gene encodes CDR1 SGHTA and CDR2 FQGNSA. The CDR3 has 14 amino acids. J lost 11 bases, V lost 4 bases, and 6 bases had no gene match. CDR3 loop: CASSSGTSGEVQYF. CDR3 coding DNA: TGTGCCAGCAGCTCCGGGACTAGCGGGGAGGTGCAGTATTTT.

This clonotype was counted between two and nine times. The genes are TRBV7-9 and TRBJ2-3; D may correspond to TRBD1 or TRBD2 (6 bases each). The CDR3 totals 18 residues. With 11 bases removed from V and 6 bases from J, the gap between germline ends came to 33 bases. In germline, CDR1 is SEHNR, CDR2 FQNEAQ (reference sequence). Written as DNA, the CDR3 is TGTGCCCTCCCGGGCCAGCAGCTTAAGGGGGGTAAAGTGGATACGCAGTATTTT. Translating gives CALPGQQLKGGKVDTQYF. The variable domain in full, completed from reference TRBV7-9 and TRBJ2-3, reads DTGVSQNPRHKITKRGQNVTFRCDPISEHNRLYWYRQTLGQGPEFLTYFQNEAQLEKSRLLSDRFSAERPKGSFSTLEIQRTEQGDSAMYLCALPGQQLKGGKVDTQYFGPGTRLTVL.

Many counts were recorded for this clonotype. This chain uses TRBV2 with TRBJ2-5, with D uncertain. V lost 5 bases and J lost 3, with 22 bases in between. Germline V gene sequence: CDR1 SNHLY, CDR2 FYNNEI. The CDR3 sequence is 17 residues long. The CDR3: CASSLTLSAATEETQYF. In DNA, the CDR3 is TGTGCCAGCAGTCTTACCCTGAGCGCGGCTACCGAAGAGACCCAGTACTTC.

Written as DNA, the CDR3 is TGTGCCAGCAGTTATTCTTTAGGGACAGGCGATACCGGGGAGCTGTTTTTT. Protein: CASSYSLGTGDTGELFF. The rearrangement links TRBV6-5 to TRBJ2-2, with 8 bases lining up with TRBD1. J was trimmed by 5 bases and V by 3 bases; bases with no gene match: 11. The CDR3 runs to 17 residues. From germline, CDR1 is MNHEY and CDR2 SVGAGI.

This clonotype was seen a few times. The rearrangement joins TRBV12-3 or TRBV12-4 to TRBJ1-5, with D possibly being TRBD1 (5 bases). The CDR3 runs 14 residues. Trimming shortened V by 7 bases and J by 5 bases, and 15 bases separated the two germline ends. The CDR3, as DNA: TGTGCCAGCACCCAACGAGGAGGGGATCAGCCCCAGCATTTT. Translated: CASTQRGGDQPQHF.

The J gene is TRBJ2-7, the V gene TRBV6-7; D is undetermined. TRBV6-7 is reported as an ORF; its role is uncertain. The CDR3 totals 15 residues. V was trimmed by 7 bases and J by 3 bases, leaving 19 bases between them. The CDR3 DNA reads TGTGCCAGCACCATCGGTCTAGTCGCAAGCTACGAGCAGTACTTC. Translated: CASTIGLVASYEQYF.

The sample holds a few counts of this clonotype. V is TRBV6-5 and J is TRBJ1-6; a possible D gene is TRBD1 (5 bases). The length of the CDR3 is 13 residues. Germline assignment: CDR1 MNHEY and CDR2 SVGAGI. V was clipped by 6 bases and J by 8 bases, with 11 bases between them. The CDR3 spells CASSTDRYSPLHF. The DNA of the CDR3 is TGTGCCAGCAGCACTGACAGATATTCACCCCTCCACTTT.

This clonotype was observed a handful of times. This sequence joins TRBV6-5 and TRBJ2-1; 10 nucleotides line up with TRBD1. From germline, CDR1 is MNHEY and CDR2 SVGAGI. The CDR3 totals 14 residues. The V and J ends lost 6 bases and 3 bases, in that order; junction bases with no gene match: 2. Here the CDR3 DNA reads TGTGCCAGCAGGGGACAGGGGCACTACAATGAGCAGTTCTTC. Translating it yields CASRGQGHYNEQFF.

The chain employs TRBV6-2 or TRBV6-3 and TRBJ2-1, with 9 bases matching TRBD1. The V gene's germline CDR1 is MNHEY and CDR2 SVGEGT. V lost 6 bases to trimming and J lost 8 bases; unmatched junction nucleotides: 8. There are 14 residues in the CDR3. The CDR3 sequence is CASSRDRVIDEQFF. DNA for the CDR3: TGTGCCAGCAGCAGGGACAGGGTGATCGATGAGCAGTTCTTC.

This clonotype was seen repeatedly, ten times or more. V usage is TRBV6-2 or TRBV6-3 and J usage is TRBJ2-3; no definite D call. The CDR3 covers 12 residues. Trimming stripped 8 bases from V and 6 bases from J, with 12 bases between. Germline V gene sequence: CDR1 MNHEY, CDR2 SVGEGT. This CDR3 is CASGLPWDTQYF. CDR3 in DNA: TGTGCCAGCGGTCTACCCTGGGATACGCAGTATTTT.

The chain joins TRBV27 to TRBJ2-3; D is uncertain. V lost 0 bases to trimming and J lost 0 bases, with 7 bases between them. The germline gives CDR1 MNHEY, CDR2 SMNVEV (reference sequence). The CDR3 is 15 residues long. CDR3 in amino acids: CASSLSVRSTDTQYF. The DNA of the CDR3 is TGTGCCAGCAGTTTATCGGTGCGCAGCACAGATACGCAGTATTTT.

This clonotype has more than one count but fewer than ten. This chain joins TRBV11-2 and TRBJ2-3; D may be TRBD1 or TRBD2 (6 bases each). V was pared by 5 bases and J by 7 bases, with 16 bases between. This CDR3 has 14 residues. Germline V CDR1 and CDR2: SGHAT, FQNNGV. CDR3 sequence reads: CASSPPGAPNTQYF. CDR3 in DNA: TGTGCCAGCAGCCCTCCGGGGGCCCCGAATACGCAGTATTTT.

The chain uses TRBV7-8 and TRBJ2-4; D remains unclear. The CDR3 spans 15 residues. The germline CDR1 and CDR2 sequences are SGHVS and FQNEAQ. Trimming removed 0 bases at V and 5 bases at J, with 11 bases between. The CDR3 region is CASSLAWGTENIQYF. CDR3 coding DNA: TGTGCCAGCAGCTTAGCTTGGGGAACGGAAAACATTCAGTACTTC.

J is TRBJ2-1 and V is TRBV20-1; 11 positions match TRBD1. The CDR3 length is 13 residues. J was trimmed by 9 bases and V by 6 bases; bases with no gene match: 7. Germline CDR1 is DFQATT and CDR2 is SNEGSKA (reference sequence). Written as DNA, the CDR3 is TGCAGTGCGACGGGACAGGGGGTGGGTGAGCAGTTCTTC. It encodes CSATGQGVGEQFF.

This clonotype showed up just a few times. The V call is TRBV6-5, the J call TRBJ2-1; D assignment may be TRBD1 or TRBD2 (5 bases each). The CDR3 is 17 amino acids. Germline V gives CDR1 MNHEY, CDR2 SVGAGI. V was pared by 0 bases and J by 0 bases, with 12 bases between. CDR3 DNA sequence: TGTGCCAGCAGTTACTCGACGGGGCGGTCCTCCTACAATGAGCAGTTCTTC. Its translation: CASSYSTGRSSYNEQFF.

This clonotype was observed at least ten times. The rearrangement uses TRBV4-3 and TRBJ2-1; TRBD2 is a possible D gene (5 bases). Trimming stripped 5 bases from V and 0 bases from J, with 11 bases between. Germline CDR1 LGHNA, CDR2 YSLEER. The CDR3 covers 15 residues. The CDR3 here is CASSAGSSSYNEQFF. CDR3 nucleotide sequence: TGCGCCAGCAGCGCGGGCTCGAGCTCCTACAATGAGCAGTTCTTC.